This paragraph covers one T cell receptor beta chain sequence. Its antigen is unidentified. The CDR3 end shows no conserved phenylalanine or tryptophan, and so a read error is likely. No DNA is shown, since the ends of the CDR3 on it are uncertain; the CDR3 is the one TCRdb lists. Starting material of about 0.45 ug total RNA yielded TCR beta cDNA via a constant-region primer. It was through three nested multiplex PCR rounds of slightly modified ARM-PCR that TCR beta libraries arose. Both of the initial two PCR rounds ran for around 9 cycles and employed TRBV1-TRBV30 forward primers alongside a C-beta reverse primer. TCRdb itself ran the multiplex PCR reads through MiXCR, one entry per CDR3 protein. The data show over 95,000 distinct CDR3 sequences, approximately 68% seen once. This specimen belongs to a study of tumor-infiltrating lymphocytes in primary liver carcinoma. Study-wide context: Tumors were staged T1-T3 N0M0 and measured about 4.2 to 10 cm across. Yields of productive TCRbeta reads ranged from roughly 3.5 to 8 million per sample and were similar across tissue types. The study's findings and limits: Only about 7-25% of top clones were detected in each of the five tumor regions. The overlap of tumor-adjacent and tumor-blood pairs was smaller than that of tumor region pairs.

From its first to its last residue, the CDR3 has 15 amino acids. Looked up from germline, CDR1 is MGHRA and CDR2 is YSYEKL. From roughly 20-30 mg of unsorted bulk tissue, DNA and RNA were co-extracted together. Source material: liver tumor tissue from sampling region 5. Regarding subset: tumor region T5, tumor centre. The chain combines TRBV4-1 with TRBJ1-5. This TCR was sampled from a woman aged 60-75 years with primary liver carcinoma and hepatitis B virus infection. Here the CDR3 reads CASSQVGWSNQPQLL.